This T cell receptor (beta chain) emerged from a study of T cells in localized non-small cell lung cancer. The study, taken as a whole, reports: Of the top 100 tumor clones, median roughly 60 were in adjacent lung, 25 to 35 among its top 100.

TCRdb's copy holds only in-frame clones and misses some; the assay was immunoSEQ multiplex PCR. This sample has 35,000 to 45,000 clones; roughly 83% occur once, and the top ten carry around a third. Of note for this clone: No antigen is known for it.

The source was PBMCs, collected before any cancer treatment. The sequence was collected from a woman aged 35 to 69 with stage II squamous cell lung carcinoma.

The CDR3 protein is CASSLGEGYGYTF. CDR3 DNA: TGCGCCAGCAGCTTGGGGGAAGGCTATGGCTACACCTTC. This sequence joins TRBV5-1 and TRBJ1-2; no clear D gene. Germline V gives CDR1 SGHRS, CDR2 YFSETQ. Trimming left V 0 bases short and J 4 bases short, with 7 bases between. The CDR3 spans 13 residues.